A selection of T cell receptor beta chains follows, all from one sample in a study of identical twins. MiXCR, run by TCRdb on the 5' RACE reads, gives a single entry per CDR3 protein. Of roughly 150,000 distinct CDR3 sequences detected, under 4.5% appear once; the ten largest clones hold 8% to 8.5%. The sample consisted of memory T cells sorted from blood. All receptors come from a man aged 18 to 29 in good health. The CDR3 runs from the conserved cysteine through the conserved F or W. Each record gives: D gene, J gene, clone size, V gene, CDR3 DNA, CDR3 protein. The D gene is left open where the match is weak. Sizes are listed as how often the clone was seen (once, few, many) or a class if it is expanded.

D: -; J: TRBJ2-1; size: many; V: TRBV20-1; DNA: TGCAGTGCTAGAGATCAACATGGTCTGCAGTTCTTC; CDR3: CSARDQHGLQFF
D: TRBD2; J: TRBJ2-5; size: many; V: TRBV5-6; DNA: TGTGCCAGCAGCTTAACTACACTAGCGGGTGAGACCCAGTACTTC; CDR3: CASSLTTLAGETQYF
D: -; J: TRBJ1-2; size: many; V: TRBV29-1; DNA: TGCAGCGAGAAATCAGGGTATGGCTACACCTTC; CDR3: CSEKSGYGYTF
D: -; J: TRBJ2-1; size: many; V: TRBV12-3/TRBV12-4; DNA: TGTGCCAGCAGTTTTTATAATGAGCAGTTCTTC; CDR3: CASSFYNEQFF
D: -; J: TRBJ1-2; size: many; V: TRBV20-1; DNA: TGCAGTGCTTCCGTCATATCTAACTATGGCTACACCTTC; CDR3: CSASVISNYGYTF
D: TRBD1; J: TRBJ1-1; size: many; V: TRBV3-1; DNA: TGTGCCAGCAGCCACCTAATACAGGGGGTGAAGGCTGAAGCTTTCTTT; CDR3: CASSHLIQGVKAEAFF
D: -; J: TRBJ2-5; size: many; V: TRBV12-3/TRBV12-4; DNA: TGTGCCAGCAGTTTAACCGGGACGTGGGCAGTGGAGACCCAGTACTTC; CDR3: CASSLTGTWAVETQYF
D: -; J: TRBJ2-7; size: many; V: TRBV5-1; DNA: TGCGCCAGCAGCTCGCCCCAGGGAGTGGGTGAGCAGTACTTC; CDR3: CASSSPQGVGEQYF
D: -; J: TRBJ1-5; size: many; V: TRBV6-1; DNA: TGTGCCAGCAGCCGAACAGAGGGTCGGCAGCCCCAGCATTTT; CDR3: CASSRTEGRQPQHF
D: -; J: TRBJ2-5; size: few; V: TRBV6-1; DNA: TGTGCCAGCCTGACGTGGGGAGATGAGACCCAGTACTTC; CDR3: CASLTWGDETQYF
D: -; J: TRBJ1-1; size: many; V: TRBV7-8; DNA: TGTGCCAGCAGCCTTTCAGCCCTTAAGGGAGGCACTGAAGCTTTCTTT; CDR3: CASSLSALKGGTEAFF
D: -; J: TRBJ2-1; size: many; V: TRBV5-1; DNA: TGCGCCAGCAGCTTGGGGACAGTCAATGAGCAGTTCTTC; CDR3: CASSLGTVNEQFF
D: TRBD1; J: TRBJ2-4; size: many; V: TRBV5-4; DNA: TGTGCCAGCAGCTTGATCCTACAGGGGTTCAAAAACATTCAGTACTTC; CDR3: CASSLILQGFKNIQYF
D: TRBD1; J: TRBJ1-4; size: many; V: TRBV4-3; DNA: TGCGCCAGCAGCCACTCCGGGACAGGGGGTGAAAAACTGTTTTTT; CDR3: CASSHSGTGGEKLFF
D: -; J: TRBJ2-7; size: many; V: TRBV6-2/TRBV6-3; DNA: TGTGCCAGCAGTTTAGGGACGTCTGGCTACGAGCAGTACTTC; CDR3: CASSLGTSGYEQYF
D: -; J: TRBJ2-2; size: many; V: TRBV9; DNA: TGTGCCAGCAGCGATGGACCCAAAGTCGGGGAGCTGTTTTTT; CDR3: CASSDGPKVGELFF
D: TRBD1; J: TRBJ1-1; size: many; V: TRBV11-1; DNA: TGTGCCAGCAGCTTACCTACAGGGGGCACTGAAGCTTTCTTT; CDR3: CASSLPTGGTEAFF